The 2 T cell receptor beta chains listed next were all sequenced from one sample in a study of cytomegalovirus exposure and HLA in healthy donors. Vbeta (60) and Jbeta (13) primers were used in the PCR. Clones were read by immunoSEQ multiplex PCR, and TCRdb kept only the in-frame ones, dropping some. The repertoire includes approximately 110,000 clones, around 15% of them detected once, and around 0.83% sits in the top ten. Sample: PBMCs. The receptors shown here come from a female donor in good health and CMV-seronegative.

This chain links TRBV4-3 with TRBJ2-3, with 8 bases aligning to TRBD2. CDR1 LGHNA and CDR2 YSLEER come from the germline V gene. The CDR3 extends over 15 amino acids. With 6 bases clipped from V and 0 bases from J, the junction kept 5 bases outside the gene matches. The DNA of the CDR3 is TGCGCCAGCAGTCTAGCGGGCCGCAGCACAGATACGCAGTATTTT. Translating it yields CASSLAGRSTDTQYF.

This clone appeared a few times. The chain recombines TRBV5-1 with TRBJ2-3; TRBD1 matches 7 bases. V lost 0 bases to trimming and J lost 3 bases; unmatched junction nucleotides: 4. From germline, CDR1 is SGHRS and CDR2 YFSETQ. There are 15 residues in the CDR3. CDR3 DNA sequence: TGCGCCAGCAGCTTGGGGACAGGAAAGACAGATACGCAGTATTTT. Translated: CASSLGTGKTDTQYF.